The 8 T cell receptor beta chains below all came from one sample that was sequenced in a study of T-cell reconstitution after alpha-beta-depleted transplantation in children. Unique molecular identifiers were incorporated into the prepared TCRbeta library. TCRdb analysed the PCR reads with MiXCR anew, one entry per CDR3 protein. This sample has approximately 300,000 distinct CDR3 sequences, with around a tenth found just once. The sequencing used PBMCs, collected before TCRalphabeta/CD19-depleted stem cell transplant. Receptors originate from a boy under three years old with acute myeloid leukemia, due to receive a stem cell transplant.

This rearrangement joins TRBV24-1 to TRBJ2-3, with TRBD2 matching 8 bases. Trimming took 3 bases from V and 0 from J; bases not matched to a gene: 7. The CDR3 is made up of 17 amino acids. Germline CDR1 is KGHDR and CDR2 is SFDVKD. The CDR3 reads CATSDHIAGSSTDTQYF. The CDR3 DNA sequence: TGTGCCACCAGTGATCATATAGCGGGATCTAGCACAGATACGCAGTATTTT.

This clonotype was found a few times. The rearrangement joins TRBV11-2 to TRBJ2-1, with 11 bases that match TRBD2. Germline trimming cut 0 bases from V and 6 bases from J; bases unmatched to any gene: 7. The CDR3 runs 17 residues. Germline V CDR1 and CDR2: SGHAT, FQNNGV. The DNA for the CDR3 is TGTGCCAGCAGCTTAGATAGCGGGAGGGCCTTAGTCAATGAGCAGTTCTTC. This sequence encodes CASSLDSGRALVNEQFF.

This clonotype was seen at least ten times. The chain couples TRBV12-3 or TRBV12-4 to TRBJ1-5; 7 bases are a match to TRBD1. The CDR3 is 14 residues long. V shed 5 bases, J shed 3 bases, and the junction held 4 bases outside the gene matches. The CDR3 DNA is TGTGCCAGCAGTCCGGGACAGCCCAATCAGCCCCAGCATTTT. As protein: CASSPGQPNQPQHF.

This clonotype has at least ten counts. The chain couples TRBV5-1 to TRBJ1-1, with D unresolved. Trimming took 1 base from V and 1 from J, leaving 11 bases between them. CDR1 SGHRS and CDR2 YFSETQ come from the germline V gene. This CDR3 is 15 amino acids long. The chain's CDR3 is CASSLQGIANTEAFF. The CDR3 DNA reads TGCGCCAGCAGCTTGCAAGGGATAGCGAACACTGAAGCTTTCTTT.

This clonotype occurred many times. The chain combines TRBV20-1 with TRBJ2-1; 8 bases line up with TRBD1. The CDR3 is 17 amino acids. Germline trimming cut 3 bases from V and 3 bases from J; bases unmatched to any gene: 13. The germline gives CDR1 DFQATT, CDR2 SNEGSKA (reference sequence). CDR3 nucleotide sequence: TGCAGTGCTAGGAGGCGGAGGCCAGGGGGCCGCTACAATGAGCAGTTCTTC. This sequence encodes CSARRRRPGGRYNEQFF.

This clonotype was detected many times. CDR3 sequence reads: CSAPDRRQETQYF. The CDR3 DNA reads TGCAGTGCGCCCGACAGGAGACAAGAGACCCAGTACTTC. The J gene is TRBJ2-5, the V gene TRBV20-1, with D tentatively TRBD1 (6 bases). V was pared by 6 bases and J by 2 bases, with 13 bases between. In germline, CDR1 is DFQATT, CDR2 SNEGSKA (reference sequence). The CDR3 contains 13 residues.

The gene calls are TRBV13 and TRBJ2-5, with a weak D call TRBD1 (6 bases). The CDR3 has 17 amino acids. Germline V gives CDR1 PRHDT, CDR2 FYEKMQ (reference sequence). V lost 5 bases and J 5 bases, leaving 24 bases between the germline ends. In DNA, the CDR3 is TGTGCCAGCAGCCCGGACGGGACAACGCCCCGAGGGGAGACCCAGTACTTC. It codes for CASSPDGTTPRGETQYF. The variable domain in full, with the rest retrieved from reference TRBV13 and TRBJ2-5, is AAGVIQSPRHLIKEKRETATLKCYPIPRHDTVYWYQQGPGQDPQFLISFYEKMQSDKGSIPDRFSAQQFSDYHSELNMSSLELGDSALYFCASSPDGTTPRGETQYFGPGTRLLVL.

This clonotype was detected many times. This CDR3 reads CSVEVRNTGELFF. The CDR3 nucleotides read TGCAGCGTTGAAGTACGGAACACCGGGGAGCTGTTTTTT. This chain uses TRBV29-1 with TRBJ2-2; D is undetermined. CDR1 and CDR2 from the germline V gene are SQVTM and ANQGSEA. The CDR3 loop spans 13 amino acids. The ends were cut back, 1 base at V and 1 base at J, with 4 bases in the middle.